The entry below gives a single T cell receptor beta chain sequence along with its context. No cognate antigen has been identified for it. Base qualities were left out, and no much larger clone turns up one base away. This sample was taken from a study of cytomegalovirus exposure and HLA in healthy donors (dated by TCRdb to about 2017). Describing the broader study: An earlier analysis of 587 of the donors reported 250 to 300 Gb of sequence data and 117 million unique TCR beta sequences obtained from 150 million to 200 million T cells. Both class I and class II loci were covered by HLA typing, at four-digit resolution. The study used immunosequencing to profile the T cell repertoires of 666 subjects and linked those repertoires to cytomegalovirus serostatus. Donor age, sex, ethnicity and CMV serostatus were compiled alongside the repertoire data. Of the roughly 400 genotyped donors, around 81% fell in the genetic ancestry cluster associated with self-reported Caucasian donors. A later genetic analysis used genome-wide SNP genotypes for about three fifths of the 666 donors, treating that subset as a discovery cohort. Rather than drawing on any new phenotypic data, the later analysis identified candidate immune exposures from TCR beta sequences and the way those sequences occurred across donors. Besides the first cohort of roughly 640 subjects, a separate validation cohort made up of 120 different subjects was used. The number of donors typed differed by locus, with 629-630 for A, B, C, DRB1 and DQB1, around 500 for DQA1, over 600 for DPA1, and 400 to 490 for DPB1. Because of strong linkage in the cohort, roughly five DR-DQ haplotypes were treated as single units for association and clustering. An early release that covered about 600 HLA-typed donors contained around 330 gigabases of sequencing data and about 93 million unique TCR sequences. Across under 500 genotyped donors of the cohort, an average of about 240,000 unique TCR beta nucleotide sequences per donor were sequenced, and 15% to 20% of those sequences were non-productive. Every repertoire in the discovery cohort had been generated on one and the same sequencing platform. To study patterns of TCR occurrence, a later analysis re-analyzed previously published TCR beta repertoires from 650 to 750 donors and added high-resolution HLA genotyping. The aim of the study was to test whether cataloging public T cell receptors could identify signatures of past pathogen exposure. To predict cytomegalovirus infection status, the study combined high-throughput TCR immunosequencing, statistical association of individual TCRs with disease status, and machine learning. To decide whether each TCR beta V gene segment behaved as functional or pseudogenic, an earlier analysis of some 600 of the donors relied on high-throughput TCR beta sequencing. Study-level results and caveats: Several of the top co-occurrence clusters appeared to be linked to parvovirus B19, influenza, CMV and Epstein-Barr virus, according to a later analysis. In a later analysis, HLA-associated TCR beta chains were found to be more clonally expanded and to have lower generation probabilities than equally common non-associated chains. In vitro tests confirmed that a few of the cytomegalovirus-associated TCR beta chains recognize cytomegalovirus antigens. In an earlier analysis of 500 to 650 of the donors, most TCR beta V segments appeared in productive rearrangements about 87% or about 30% of the time, broadly matching IMGT annotations. Because counts were too low, more than 15 rarely observed V segments, including chromosome 9 orphons, were excluded from the earlier analysis of a few hundred of the donors. A later analysis found that most CMV-associated TCR beta chains appeared HLA-restricted, with HLA associations seemingly driven largely by CMV exposure. A further reported finding was that TCR beta sequences accurately predicted the HLA-A and HLA-B alleles for most subjects in the first cohort. Sequencing depth was assumed to be roughly uniform across donors in the presence/absence analyses, though that assumption may not hold. A cluster of highly shared sequence variants was judged likely to be a technical artifact of the sequencing pipeline. HLA typing was unavailable for some donors at each locus, so association tests used only the typed subset. It was suggested by the authors that the approach could potentially be generalized to other disease states and immunological phenotypes. Across donors, most TCR sequences were observed very rarely, whereas some public TCRs were present in many individuals. Linkage disequilibrium might explain the correlated functional status among segregating V segments, but an unknown experimental factor could not be ruled out. V-gene and J-gene trimming of TCR beta chains was associated with a missense DCLRE1C variant in a later genetic analysis, and the association was replicated in an independent cohort. The 87-base-pair reads could not distinguish some IMGT-functional V segments, including TRBV6-2 and TRBV6-3, so those segments were excluded. The only immune exposure information available for the cohort was CMV serostatus. The classifier was reported to diagnose cytomegalovirus status with high specificity and sensitivity in both the original and validation cohorts. The study listed approximately 150 TCR beta chains as associated with cytomegalovirus. In a later analysis, TCR association rates were found to vary across HLA loci, with the most associated TCRs seen for DRB1 alleles and the fewest for HLA-C alleles. The cohort was sequenced for TCR beta chains only, and without alpha or paired-chain data the features that could be detected were limited. In a later genetic analysis, fewer N-insertions in productive TCRs were reported among donors in an Asian-associated ancestry cluster than the 666-donor mean. At a false discovery rate of 0.05, a later analysis linked some 17,000 TCR beta sequences to specific HLA alleles. Assigning TCR associations to individual alleles was difficult when HLA alleles, especially DR and DQ, strongly co-occurred.

In total, about 650 healthy bone marrow donors made up the cohort. At the time of sampling, every cohort member was nominally healthy, though immune exposures that went unrecorded were likely present. The donor was CMV seronegative and belonged to the group of 350 to 400 seronegative cohort members. A peripheral blood sample was provided by each donor, and peripheral blood mononuclear cells were used for TCR beta sequencing. Genomic DNA was extracted from the blood cell samples with the Qiagen DNeasy Blood Extraction Kit. The CDR3 goes from the cysteine to the phenylalanine over 15 residues. The DNA shown is the 45-base CDR3, in frame from base 1. Compared with germline, V lacks 5 bases and J lacks 3 bases; bases without a gene match: 8. CDR1 and CDR2, per the germline V gene (reference sequence), are MNHEY and SMNVEV. Receptor libraries were prepared by the immunoSEQ multiplex PCR assay. The multiplex PCR relied on a mix of 60 forward primers for TCR Vbeta segments and 13 reverse primers for TCR Jbeta segments. A multiplex PCR assay on genomic DNA amplified the CDR3 region of rearranged TCR beta genes. The Illumina HiSeq System was used to sequence the amplified TCR beta libraries as 87-base-pair reads. Concerning the study's data processing: Across the 600 to 700 repertoires, a later analysis counted 80 million or so unique TCR beta chains, around 11 million of which were shared by at least two donors. A nearest-neighbor algorithm error-corrected the raw reads and collapsed the reads into unique sequences, merging closely related sequences to remove PCR and sequencing errors. V, D and J gene segments were assigned by aligning CDR3 sequences to IMGT reference sequences. For a sequence to be retained, at least a six-nucleotide match to both a V gene segment and a J gene segment was required. A rearrangement was called productive if the CDR3 had no stop codons and remained in frame with V and J, and every other rearrangement was called non-productive. Following IMGT convention, CDR3 was defined as the stretch from the second conserved V-encoded cysteine up to the conserved J-encoded phenylalanine. In an earlier analysis of roughly 610 of the donors, sequences lacking an unambiguous match to a single V gene segment were excluded. In an earlier analysis of approximately 550 of the donors, V segments were called functional above 56.7% productive rearrangements and were called segregating when the between-donor standard deviation exceeded 5%. A statistical classification framework was built to diagnose cytomegalovirus status from the catalog of TCR beta chain sequences. A later analysis assigned V and J genes by comparing TCR nucleotide sequences with IMGT/GENE-DB human TR gene sequences. The TCRdist pipeline was used in a later analysis to assign CDR3 sequences and most-parsimonious VDJ recombination scenarios. A later analysis defined each TCR beta chain by its CDR3 amino acid sequence plus V-gene family, and excluded reads lacking a unique V-gene family. To address suspected cross-contamination and a sequencing artifact, a later analysis removed 592 highly shared, low-generation-probability nucleotide sequences. In a later analysis, a clonal expansion index was calculated for each public chain from normalized within-repertoire ranks of inferred template counts. Generation probabilities in a later analysis came from a VDJ recombination model fitted to out-of-frame rearrangements, and those results were checked against IGoR. In a later analysis, TCR-TCR, TCR-HLA and TCR-CMV co-occurrence was scored with hypergeometric tests, and a repertoire-size bias correction was applied to TCR pairs. To estimate false discovery rates, a later analysis permuted the HLA or CMV assignments 20 times. In a later analysis, co-occurring TCRs were grouped using DBSCAN, and TCRdist sequence similarity was added for clustering within HLA-allele-positive subsets. For co-occurrence clustering, repertoires with fewer than 30,000 or more than 120,000 public chains were excluded, along with 4 to 6 repertoires with anomalous nucleotide sharing. TCRdb provides this immuneACCESS table in a form limited to in-frame rearrangements. Some clones are lacking; in checked studies, under half of them reflect an unresolved V gene, and why the rest are absent is not known. V, J and clone size are those of that table, while D and trimming were read from the DNA. This sample holds under 300,000 clones; 85% to 95% were observed only once. The leading ten clones occupy about 1.8% of the sample.

The TCR was taken from a girl aged 2-15 years in good health and CMV-seronegative. Recombination connected TRBV27 to TRBJ2-7; 9 bases in the middle match TRBD1. The sequenced sample was PBMCs. The CDR3 region has the sequence CASSARDRVLYEQYF. The DNA reads as follows: TGTGCCAGCAGTGCCCGGGACAGGGTTCTCTACGAGCAGTACTTC.